This T cell receptor beta chain derives from a study of T cell responses to AZD1222 COVID-19 vaccine. As for the study in general: Timing groups of about 4 and about 12 weeks for second doses were pooled. Study-level points and caveats: At baseline, seropositivity was found in only 5 to 7 AZD1222 recipients.

The CDR3 spans 14 residues. Germline V gene lookup returns CDR1 SGHTA and CDR2 FQGNSA. V dropped 5 bases and J dropped 8; count of bases not matched to a gene: 9. TCRdb's copy holds only in-frame clones and misses some; the assay was immunoSEQ multiplex PCR. Among 100,000 to 150,000 clones, roughly nine tenths were seen once, and the ten largest hold roughly 6%. Turning to this clone: The antigen is unknown.

Here the sequenced sample was peripheral blood, taken on day 0 of AZD1222 vaccination. This clonotype originated in an adult in good health. V is TRBV7-2 and J is TRBJ1-1; 9 bases fit TRBD1. The CDR3 here is CASSTRTGALEAFF. CDR3 DNA sequence: TGTGCCAGCAGCACCCGGACAGGGGCCTTAGAAGCTTTCTTT.